This T cell receptor (beta chain) originates from a study of T cells in Graves' hyperthyroidism and ophthalmopathy (dated by TCRdb to between 2018 and 2021). Background for the entire study: Peripheral blood samples were taken at initial diagnosis, before any treatment was given. TCR V-J signatures able to tell the groups apart were searched for in a discovery cohort of some 100 patients, of whom roughly 42 had Graves' ophthalmopathy and roughly 59 had stable Graves' hyperthyroidism. Prospective prediction of ophthalmopathy was tested in an independent validation cohort consisting of 18 hyperthyroidism patients and around 16 patients who later progressed to ophthalmopathy. The 75 to 100 discovery patients were randomly split 7:3 into training and test sets. The study also compared thyroid tissue and blood T-cell repertoires from a handful of Graves' hyperthyroidism patients. Following sampling, methimazole starting at 30 mg daily was given to hyperthyroidism patients, and high-dose intravenous methylprednisolone was given to ophthalmopathy patients. The paper describes TCR Vbeta CDR3 sequencing of some 130 peripheral blood samples, made up of 43 ophthalmopathy patients, roughly 80 hyperthyroidism patients and 17 progressor patients.

The TCR beta CDR3 regions were amplified from the RNA transcripts. For the first round of RT-PCR on the TCR CDR3, the HTBI primer set was used together with the Qiagen OneStep RT-PCR kit. Libraries were constructed in a second round of multiplex PCR, after which size selection and purification were performed. Sequencing of the libraries was done on an Illumina HiSeq2000 using paired-end 100 bp reads. From the authors' description of their analysis: Raw data were processed with SOAPnuke, discarding reads with adapters, uncalled bases, mean Phred below 15, or no exact constant-primer or identifier match. COPE v1.2.5 was used to merge high-quality paired reads, and clonotypes were defined as unique nucleotide sequences. Clonotypes were aligned to IMGT TRBV, TRBD and TRBJ reference segments using MiTCR v1.1. The analysis was restricted to V-J combinations with a frequency above 0.0001, which together covered 99% to 99.2% of the repertoires. The TCS score was defined as the ratio of F50 (clonal expansion) to E x V (chaos), calculated using BLOSUM62-based TCRdist between CDR3 peptides within each V-J. Welch's t-statistics and random forest reduced approximately 520 V-J features to about 13, which were used in a naive Bayes classifier (R e1071). The public reads were reprocessed in TCRdb via fastp at Q25 and MiXCR, keeping in-frame beta chains. Entries are consolidated by CDR3 protein sequence, retaining the most common genes and DNA. The V and J calls shown here were made by TCRdb, not taken from the authors' results. This sample is represented by about 720,000 distinct CDR3 sequences; around 19% of them were singletons. The top ten clones comprise approximately 15% of the sample.

Ten or more counts support this clonotype. Its antigen target is currently unknown. Base qualities are not at hand, and no much larger clone is one base apart. From the cysteine up to the phenylalanine, the CDR3 has a length of 15 residues. Just the 45-base CDR3 DNA is kept, in frame starting at base 1. Taken from the germline V gene (reference sequence), the CDR1 and CDR2 loops are GTSNPN and SVGIG. V sheds 7 bases and J sheds 2 bases, leaving 18 bases between their ends. Overall results and qualifications from the work: During validation, the model predicted progression to ophthalmopathy a median of roughly six months ahead of onset, with almost 71% sensitivity and 72.22% specificity. No statistical method was used to fix the sample size in advance, and group allocation was not hidden from the investigators. A model built on a 13 V-J signature distinguished ophthalmopathy from stable hyperthyroidism, reaching roughly 88% sensitivity and around 82% specificity in cross-validation and 80%/75% in testing. Most expanded thyroid clonotypes (frequency above 0.001) were also detected in blood, a finding suggesting that blood repertoires may reflect thyroid immune responses.

Hyperthyroidism patients were newly diagnosed, had a disease duration of under 2 months, and were aged 18 to 65 years. The study excluded patients with uncontrolled infections, other autoimmune diseases, pregnancy or lactation. Diagnoses were based on clinical symptoms, serum thyroxine and TRAb, thyroid ultrasound and orbital computed tomography. Blood from progressor patients was drawn when they were first diagnosed with hyperthyroidism, before any ophthalmopathy symptoms appeared. Ficoll-Paque density gradient centrifugation was used to isolate PBMCs from approximately 11 ml of fresh peripheral blood. Patients classed as progressors first received a Graves' hyperthyroidism diagnosis and then went on to develop ophthalmopathy during follow-up. Total RNA was extracted with Trizol reagent, and quality was checked on an Agilent 2100 Bioanalyzer.

The chain is made from TRBV30 and TRBJ1-5; TRBD1 is possibly the D segment (6 matching bases). The clonotype was recovered from a woman in her fifties or sixties with Graves' hyperthyroidism that later progressed to Graves' ophthalmopathy. Sequenced: blood. Here the CDR3 is given as CAFRDTRGGNQPQHF. The nucleotide sequence reads TGTGCCTTCCGGGACACACGCGGCGGCAATCAGCCCCAGCATTTT.